This section outlines one T cell receptor beta chain sequence together with its context. As handled by the study authors: By means of reference gene primer amplification, nucleated cell counts were estimated. Clones were read by immunoSEQ multiplex PCR, and TCRdb kept only the in-frame ones, dropping some. V and J calls and clone size follow that table, whereas D and trimming were derived from the DNA. Of about 41,000 clones listed, about 83% are singletons. The data belong to a study of blood T cell repertoires in COVID-19. Study summary: Spain, Italy and the United States supplied samples that represented acute and convalescent COVID-19. PBMCs, B-cell-depleted T cells, or T cells provided the cDNA or gDNA that made up the material.

CDR3 size: 19 residues. Germline V lookup: CDR1 KGHDR, CDR2 SFDVKD. The trim removed 3 bases at V and 7 bases at J, leaving 14 bases unmatched. This TCR derives from a woman older than 75 with acute or convalescent COVID-19. V usage is TRBV24-1 and J usage is TRBJ2-1, with 13 bases that match TRBD2. Sequenced input: peripheral blood. The CDR3 loop is CATSDRRTSGGRRGNEQFF. The CDR3 region has the DNA TGTGCCACCAGTGATAGGCGGACTAGCGGGGGAAGAAGGGGGAATGAGCAGTTCTTC.